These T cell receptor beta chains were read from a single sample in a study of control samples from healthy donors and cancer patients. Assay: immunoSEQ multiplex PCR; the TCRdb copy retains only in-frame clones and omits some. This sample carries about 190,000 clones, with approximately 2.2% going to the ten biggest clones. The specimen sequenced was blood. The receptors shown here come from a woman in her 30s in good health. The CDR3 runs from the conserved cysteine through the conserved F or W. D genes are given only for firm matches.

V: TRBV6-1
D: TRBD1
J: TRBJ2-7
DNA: TGTGCCAGCAGTGAAACAGGGGGCGCCTACGAGCAGTACTTC
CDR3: CASSETGGAYEQYF

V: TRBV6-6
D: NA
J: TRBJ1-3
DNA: TGTGCCAGCAGTTTTCGGGGAAACTCTGGAAACACCATATATTTT
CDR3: CASSFRGNSGNTIYF

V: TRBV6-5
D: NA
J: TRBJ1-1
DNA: TGTGCCAGCAAGCGGGTTCGTAACACTGAAGCTTTCTTT
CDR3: CASKRVRNTEAFF

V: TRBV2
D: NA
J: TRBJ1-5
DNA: TGTGCCAGCAGTGAAGCGCTGGGGGGTCTAGGGGTCGAGCCCCAGCATTTT
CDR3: CASSEALGGLGVEPQHF

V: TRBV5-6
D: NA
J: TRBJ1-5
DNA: TGTGCCAGCAGCTTGTGGGGGGCAGGAGGCAATCAGCCCCAGCATTTT
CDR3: CASSLWGAGGNQPQHF

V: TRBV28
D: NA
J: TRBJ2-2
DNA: TGTGCCAGCAGTTTAGTTAATCGGCACACCGGGGAGCTGTTTTTT
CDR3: CASSLVNRHTGELFF

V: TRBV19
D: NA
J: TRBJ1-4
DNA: TGTGCCAGTGGCAGCGGGGGAACTAATGAAAAACTGTTTTTT
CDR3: CASGSGGTNEKLFF

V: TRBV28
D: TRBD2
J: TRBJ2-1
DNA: TGTGCCAGCAGCGCGCGACTAGCGGGGGGCGGGAATGAGCAGTTCTTC
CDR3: CASSARLAGGGNEQFF

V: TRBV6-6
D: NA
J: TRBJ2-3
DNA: TGTGCCACAGTCGCAGACACAGATACGCAGTATTTT
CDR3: CATVADTDTQYF

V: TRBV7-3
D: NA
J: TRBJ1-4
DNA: TGTGCCAGCAGCTTACAACAAAATGAAAAACTGTTTTTT
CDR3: CASSLQQNEKLFF

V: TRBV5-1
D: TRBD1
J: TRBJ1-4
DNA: TGCGCCAGCAGTGGACAGGGGGCTCGCTATGAAAAACTGTTTTTT
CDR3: CASSGQGARYEKLFF

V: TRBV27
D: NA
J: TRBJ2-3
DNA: TGTGCCAGCAGTTTCCGGGGACTTAGCACAGATACGCAGTATTTT
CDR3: CASSFRGLSTDTQYF

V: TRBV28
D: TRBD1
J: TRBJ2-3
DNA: TGTGCCAGCCTGGGGACAGGGGGCGCAGATACGCAGTATTTT
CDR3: CASLGTGGADTQYF

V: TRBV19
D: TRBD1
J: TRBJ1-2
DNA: TGTGCCAGTAAATTTCTGACGCCGGGACAGGGGAACTATGGCTACACCTTC
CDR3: CASKFLTPGQGNYGYTF

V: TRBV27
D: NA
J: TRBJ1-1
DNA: TGTGCCAGCAGTTATCGTACTCCTATATTTGGACAAACTGAAGCTTTCTTT
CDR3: CASSYRTPIFGQTEAFF

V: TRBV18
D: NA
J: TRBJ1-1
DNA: TGTGCCAGCTCACCACCACAGGCACTAAACACTGAAGCTTTCTTT
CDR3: CASSPPQALNTEAFF

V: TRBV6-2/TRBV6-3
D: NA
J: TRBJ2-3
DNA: TGTGCCAGCAGTTACTTCACAGATACGCAGTATTTT
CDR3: CASSYFTDTQYF

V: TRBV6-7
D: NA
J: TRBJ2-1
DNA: TGTGCCAGCAGTAGGACCCACAATGAGCAGTTCTTC
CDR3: CASSRTHNEQFF